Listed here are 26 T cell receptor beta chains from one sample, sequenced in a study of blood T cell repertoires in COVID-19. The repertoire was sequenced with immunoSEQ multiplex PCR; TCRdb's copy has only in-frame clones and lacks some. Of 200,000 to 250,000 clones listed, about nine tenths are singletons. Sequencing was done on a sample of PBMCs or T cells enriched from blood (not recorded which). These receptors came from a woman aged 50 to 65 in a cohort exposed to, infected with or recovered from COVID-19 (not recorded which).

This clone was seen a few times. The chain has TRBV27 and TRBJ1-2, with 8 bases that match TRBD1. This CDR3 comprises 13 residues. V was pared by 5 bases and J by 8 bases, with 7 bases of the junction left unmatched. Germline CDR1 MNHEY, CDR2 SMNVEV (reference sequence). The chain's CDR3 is CASSPGTGGGYTF. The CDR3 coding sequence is TGTGCCAGCAGTCCCGGGACAGGAGGGGGCTACACCTTC.

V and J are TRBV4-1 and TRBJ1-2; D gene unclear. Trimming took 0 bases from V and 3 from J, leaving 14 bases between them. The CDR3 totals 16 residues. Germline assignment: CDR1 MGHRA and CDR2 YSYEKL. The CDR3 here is CASSQDPWALDYGYTF. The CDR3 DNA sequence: TGCGCCAGCAGCCAAGACCCCTGGGCCTTGGACTATGGCTACACCTTC.

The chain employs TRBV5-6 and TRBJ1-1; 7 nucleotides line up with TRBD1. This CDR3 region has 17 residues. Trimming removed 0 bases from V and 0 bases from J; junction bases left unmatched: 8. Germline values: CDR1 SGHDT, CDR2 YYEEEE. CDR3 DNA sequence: TGTGCCAGCAGCTTGGCGGCCAGGGGGACAATGAACACTGAAGCTTTCTTT. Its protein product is CASSLAARGTMNTEAFF.

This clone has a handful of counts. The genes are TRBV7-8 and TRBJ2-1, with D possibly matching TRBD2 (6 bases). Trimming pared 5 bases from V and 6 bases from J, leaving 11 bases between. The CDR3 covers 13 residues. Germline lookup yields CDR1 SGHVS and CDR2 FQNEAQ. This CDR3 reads CASSLRGGNEQFF. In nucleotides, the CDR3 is TGTGCCAGCAGCCTTCGGGGAGGCAATGAGCAGTTCTTC. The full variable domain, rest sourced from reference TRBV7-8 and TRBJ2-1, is GAGVSQSPRYKVAKRGQDVALRCDPISGHVSLFWYQQALGQGPEFLTYFQNEAQLDKSGLPSDRFFAERPEGSVSTLKIQRTQQEDSAVYLCASSLRGGNEQFFGPGTRLTVL.

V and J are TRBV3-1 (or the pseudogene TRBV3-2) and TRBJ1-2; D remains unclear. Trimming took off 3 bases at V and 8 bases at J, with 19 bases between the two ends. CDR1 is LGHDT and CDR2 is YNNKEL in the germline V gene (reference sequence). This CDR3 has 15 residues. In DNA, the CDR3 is TGTGCCAGCAGCCACTACCAGGACTCCGACCTGGGCTACACCTTC. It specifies CASSHYQDSDLGYTF.

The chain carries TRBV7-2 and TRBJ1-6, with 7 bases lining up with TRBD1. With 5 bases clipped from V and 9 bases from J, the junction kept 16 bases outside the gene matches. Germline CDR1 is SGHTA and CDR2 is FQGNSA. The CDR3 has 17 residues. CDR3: CASSQGAAGDRASPLHF. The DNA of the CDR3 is TGTGCCAGCAGCCAAGGTGCTGCCGGGGACAGAGCTTCACCCCTCCACTTT.

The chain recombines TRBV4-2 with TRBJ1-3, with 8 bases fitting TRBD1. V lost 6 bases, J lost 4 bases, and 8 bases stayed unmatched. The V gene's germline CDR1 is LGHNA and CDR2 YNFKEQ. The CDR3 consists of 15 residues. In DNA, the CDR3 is TGTGCCAGCAGTCCGGACAGGGCGTCCGGAAACACCATATATTTT. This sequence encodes CASSPDRASGNTIYF.

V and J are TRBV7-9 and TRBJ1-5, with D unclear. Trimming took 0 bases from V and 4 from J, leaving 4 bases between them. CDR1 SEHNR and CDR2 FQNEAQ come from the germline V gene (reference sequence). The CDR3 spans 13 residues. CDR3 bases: TGTGCCAGCAGCTTAGCCCAGAATCAGCCCCAGCATTTT. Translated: CASSLAQNQPQHF.

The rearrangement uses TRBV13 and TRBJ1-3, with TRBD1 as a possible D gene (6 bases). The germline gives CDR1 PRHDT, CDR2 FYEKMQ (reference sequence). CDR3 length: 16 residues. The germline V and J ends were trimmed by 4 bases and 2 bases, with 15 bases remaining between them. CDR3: CASSSETGNPGNTIYF. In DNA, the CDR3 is TGTGCCAGCAGCTCCGAAACAGGGAACCCTGGAAACACCATATATTTT.

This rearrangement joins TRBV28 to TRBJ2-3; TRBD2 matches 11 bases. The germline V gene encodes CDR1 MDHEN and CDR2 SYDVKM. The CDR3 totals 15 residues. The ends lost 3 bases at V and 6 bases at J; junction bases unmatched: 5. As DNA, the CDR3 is TGTGCCAGCAGTTTGTCTAGCGGGGGGCGTGATACGCAGTATTTT. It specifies CASSLSSGGRDTQYF.

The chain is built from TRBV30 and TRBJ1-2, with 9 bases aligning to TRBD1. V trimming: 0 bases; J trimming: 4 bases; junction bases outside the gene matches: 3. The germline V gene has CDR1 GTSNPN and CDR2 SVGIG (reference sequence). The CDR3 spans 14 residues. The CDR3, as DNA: TGTGCCTGGAGTGTACAGGGGGCGGTCTATGGCTACACCTTC. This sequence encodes CAWSVQGAVYGYTF.

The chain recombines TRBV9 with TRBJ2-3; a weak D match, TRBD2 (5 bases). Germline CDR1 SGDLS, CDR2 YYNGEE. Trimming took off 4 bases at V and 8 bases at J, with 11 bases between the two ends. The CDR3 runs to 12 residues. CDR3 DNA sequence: TGTGCCAGCAGCCCAGCGGCGACTACGCAGTATTTT. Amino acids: CASSPAATTQYF.

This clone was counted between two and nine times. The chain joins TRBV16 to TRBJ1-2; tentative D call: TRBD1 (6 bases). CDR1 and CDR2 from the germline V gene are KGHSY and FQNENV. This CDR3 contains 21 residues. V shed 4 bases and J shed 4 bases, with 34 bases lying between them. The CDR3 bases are TGTGCCAGCAGCCCCCGCTATCGTTCCGGGGGGCTAGGTGGGCGTGTCTATGGCTACACCTTC. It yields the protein CASSPRYRSGGLGGRVYGYTF.

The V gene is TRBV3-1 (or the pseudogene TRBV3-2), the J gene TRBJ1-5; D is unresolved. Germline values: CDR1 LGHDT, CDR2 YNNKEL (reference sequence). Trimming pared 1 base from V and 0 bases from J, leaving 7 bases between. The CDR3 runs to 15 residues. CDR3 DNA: TGTGCCAGCAGCCAAGGTCTCCGTAGCAATCAGCCCCAGCATTTT. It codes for CASSQGLRSNQPQHF.

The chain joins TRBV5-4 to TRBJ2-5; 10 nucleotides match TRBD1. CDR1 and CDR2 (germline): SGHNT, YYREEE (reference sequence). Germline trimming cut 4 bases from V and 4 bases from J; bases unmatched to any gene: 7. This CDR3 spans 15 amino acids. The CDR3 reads CASSLTGGRGETQYF. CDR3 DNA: TGTGCCAGCAGCCTGACAGGGGGCAGGGGAGAGACCCAGTACTTC. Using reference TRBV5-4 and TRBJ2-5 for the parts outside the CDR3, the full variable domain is ETGVTQSPTHLIKTRGQQVTLRCSSQSGHNTVSWYQQALGQGPQFIFQYYREEENGRGNFPPRFSGLQFPNYSSELNVNALELDDSALYLCASSLTGGRGETQYFGPGTRLLVL.

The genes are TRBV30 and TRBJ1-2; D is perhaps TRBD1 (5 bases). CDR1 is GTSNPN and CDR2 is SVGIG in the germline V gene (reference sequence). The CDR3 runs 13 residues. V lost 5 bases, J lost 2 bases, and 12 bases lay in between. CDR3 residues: CAWDDTGNYGYTF. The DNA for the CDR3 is TGTGCCTGGGACGATACAGGAAACTATGGCTACACCTTC.

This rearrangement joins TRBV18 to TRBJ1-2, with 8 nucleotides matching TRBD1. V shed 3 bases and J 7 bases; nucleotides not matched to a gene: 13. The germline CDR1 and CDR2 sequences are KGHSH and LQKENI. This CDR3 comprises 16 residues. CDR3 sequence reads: CASSPTRGQGSTGYTF. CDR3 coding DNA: TGTGCCAGCTCACCCACGCGAGGACAGGGAAGTACTGGCTACACCTTC.

For the CDR3, the DNA is TGTGCCAGCAGCTTGGCGCAGGGTAGTGATAATTCACCCCTCCACTTT. Translation gives CASSLAQGSDNSPLHF. The chain is built from TRBV5-5 and TRBJ1-6; perhaps TRBD1 as D (5 bases). The CDR3 spans 16 residues. The V and J ends lost 0 bases and 5 bases respectively, with 12 bases between them. Germline V lookup: CDR1 SGHKS, CDR2 YYEKEE (reference sequence).

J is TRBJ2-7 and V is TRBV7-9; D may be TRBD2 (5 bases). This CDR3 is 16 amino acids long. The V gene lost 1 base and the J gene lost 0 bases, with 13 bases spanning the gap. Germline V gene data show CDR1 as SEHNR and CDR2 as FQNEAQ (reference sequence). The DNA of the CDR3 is TGTGCCAGCAGCTTAGAGGCGGGCAGCTTCTCCTACGAGCAGTACTTC. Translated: CASSLEAGSFSYEQYF.

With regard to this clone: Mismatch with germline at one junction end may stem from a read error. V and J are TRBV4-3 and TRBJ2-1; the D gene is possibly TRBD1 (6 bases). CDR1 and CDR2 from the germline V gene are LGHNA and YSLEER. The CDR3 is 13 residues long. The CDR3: CASSPNRQEQPIF. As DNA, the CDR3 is TGCGCCAGCAGCCCGAACAGACAGGAACAACCAATCTTC.

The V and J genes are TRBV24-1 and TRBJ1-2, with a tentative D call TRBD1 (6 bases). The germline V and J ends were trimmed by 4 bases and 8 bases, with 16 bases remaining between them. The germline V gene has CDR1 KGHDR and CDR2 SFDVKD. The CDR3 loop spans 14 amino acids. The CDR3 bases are TGTGCCACCAGTGACCGAACGACAGGAGGCGGCTACACCTTC. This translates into CATSDRTTGGGYTF.

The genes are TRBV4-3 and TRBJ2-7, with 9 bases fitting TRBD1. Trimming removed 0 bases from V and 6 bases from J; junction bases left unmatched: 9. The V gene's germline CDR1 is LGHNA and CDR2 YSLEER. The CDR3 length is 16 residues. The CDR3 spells CASSQDYRGRSGEQYF. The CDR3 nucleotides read TGCGCCAGCAGCCAAGATTACAGGGGGCGCTCTGGCGAGCAGTACTTC.

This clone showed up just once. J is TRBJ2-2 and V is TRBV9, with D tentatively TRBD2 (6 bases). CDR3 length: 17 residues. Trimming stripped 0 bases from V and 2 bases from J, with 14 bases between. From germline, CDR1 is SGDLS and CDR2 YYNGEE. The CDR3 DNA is TGTGCCAGCAGCGTAGGGGTCGGGGGTATAAACACCGGGGAGCTGTTTTTT. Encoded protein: CASSVGVGGINTGELFF. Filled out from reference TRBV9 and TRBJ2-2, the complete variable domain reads DSGVTQTPKHLITATGQRVTLRCSPRSGDLSVYWYQQSLDQGLQFLIQYYNGEERAKGNILERFSAQQFPDLHSELNLSSLELGDSALYFCASSVGVGGINTGELFFGEGSRLTVL.

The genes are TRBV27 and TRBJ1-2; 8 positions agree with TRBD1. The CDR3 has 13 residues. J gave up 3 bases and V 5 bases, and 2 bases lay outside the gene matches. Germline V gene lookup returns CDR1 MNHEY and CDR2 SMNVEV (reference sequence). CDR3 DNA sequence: TGTGCCAGCAGTCAGACAGGGGACTATGGCTACACCTTC. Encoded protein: CASSQTGDYGYTF.

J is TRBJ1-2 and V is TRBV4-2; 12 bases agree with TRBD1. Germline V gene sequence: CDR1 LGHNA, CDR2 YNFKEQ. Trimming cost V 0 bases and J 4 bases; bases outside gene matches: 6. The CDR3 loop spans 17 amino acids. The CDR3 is CASSQEVGTGGLYGYTF. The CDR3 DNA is TGTGCCAGCAGCCAAGAGGTCGGGACAGGGGGCCTCTATGGCTACACCTTC.

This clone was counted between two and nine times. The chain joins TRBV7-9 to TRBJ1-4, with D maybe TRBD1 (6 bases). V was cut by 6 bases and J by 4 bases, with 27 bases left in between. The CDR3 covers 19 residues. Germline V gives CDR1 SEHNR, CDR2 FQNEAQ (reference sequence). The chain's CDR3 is CASRPDNRDLRGVNEKLFF. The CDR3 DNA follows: TGTGCCAGCAGACCAGATAACAGGGACCTGAGAGGGGTTAATGAAAAACTGTTTTTT.